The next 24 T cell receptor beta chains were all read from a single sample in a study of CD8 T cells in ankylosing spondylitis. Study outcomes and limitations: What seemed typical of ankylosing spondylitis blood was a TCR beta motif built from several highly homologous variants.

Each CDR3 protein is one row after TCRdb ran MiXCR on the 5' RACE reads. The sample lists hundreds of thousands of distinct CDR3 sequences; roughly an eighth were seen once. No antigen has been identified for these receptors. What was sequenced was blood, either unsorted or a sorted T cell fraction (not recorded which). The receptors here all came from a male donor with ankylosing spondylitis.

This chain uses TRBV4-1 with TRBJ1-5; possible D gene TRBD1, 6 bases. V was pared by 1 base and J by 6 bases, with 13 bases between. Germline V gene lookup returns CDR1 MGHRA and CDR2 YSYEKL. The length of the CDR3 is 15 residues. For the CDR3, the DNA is TGCGCCAGCAGCCAAGGTCAGGGGATGAGTCAGCCCCAGCATTTT. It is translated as CASSQGQGMSQPQHF.

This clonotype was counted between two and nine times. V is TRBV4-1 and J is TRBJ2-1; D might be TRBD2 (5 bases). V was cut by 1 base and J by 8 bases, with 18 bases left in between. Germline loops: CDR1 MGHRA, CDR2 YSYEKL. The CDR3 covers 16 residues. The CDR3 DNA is TGCGCCAGCAGCCAAGGCCTAGCTCCCGGTGGGGATGAGCAGTTCTTC. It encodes CASSQGLAPGGDEQFF.

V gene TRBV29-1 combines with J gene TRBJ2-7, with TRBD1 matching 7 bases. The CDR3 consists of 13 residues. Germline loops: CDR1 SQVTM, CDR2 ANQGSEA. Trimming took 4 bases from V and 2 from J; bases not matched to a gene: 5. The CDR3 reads CSVGVQGPYEQYF. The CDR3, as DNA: TGCAGCGTTGGGGTACAGGGGCCCTACGAGCAGTACTTC.

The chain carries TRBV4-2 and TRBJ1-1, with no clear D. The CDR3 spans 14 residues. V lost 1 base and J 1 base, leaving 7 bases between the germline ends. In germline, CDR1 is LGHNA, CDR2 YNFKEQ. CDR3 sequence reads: CASSQVEPNTEAFF. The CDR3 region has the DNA TGTGCCAGCAGCCAAGTTGAACCGAACACTGAAGCTTTCTTT.

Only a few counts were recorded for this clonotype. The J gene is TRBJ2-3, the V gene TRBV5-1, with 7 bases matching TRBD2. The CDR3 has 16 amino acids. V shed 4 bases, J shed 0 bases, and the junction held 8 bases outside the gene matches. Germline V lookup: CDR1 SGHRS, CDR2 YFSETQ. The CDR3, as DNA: TGCGCCAGCAGCCGGAGGGGAGGGATAAGCACAGATACGCAGTATTTT. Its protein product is CASSRRGGISTDTQYF.

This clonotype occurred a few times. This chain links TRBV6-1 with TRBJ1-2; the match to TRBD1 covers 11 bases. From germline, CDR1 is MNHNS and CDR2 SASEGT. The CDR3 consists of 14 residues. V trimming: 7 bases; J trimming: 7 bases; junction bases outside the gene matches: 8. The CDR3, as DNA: TGTGCCAGCATGCGCGGACAGGGGGCCTTTGGCTACACCTTC. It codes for CASMRGQGAFGYTF.

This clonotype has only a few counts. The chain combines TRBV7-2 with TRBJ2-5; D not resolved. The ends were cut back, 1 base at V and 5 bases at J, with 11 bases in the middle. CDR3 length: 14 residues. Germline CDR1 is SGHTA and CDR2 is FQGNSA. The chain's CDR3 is CASSLDGMGETQYF. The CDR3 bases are TGTGCCAGCAGCTTAGATGGTATGGGGGAGACCCAGTACTTC.

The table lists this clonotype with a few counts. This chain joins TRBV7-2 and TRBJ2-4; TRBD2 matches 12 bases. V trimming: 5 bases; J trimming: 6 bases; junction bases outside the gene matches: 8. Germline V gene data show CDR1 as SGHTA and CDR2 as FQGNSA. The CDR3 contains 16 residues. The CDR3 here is CASSPTLAGGGNIQYF. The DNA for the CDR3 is TGTGCCAGCAGCCCGACCCTAGCGGGGGGGGGAAACATTCAGTACTTC.

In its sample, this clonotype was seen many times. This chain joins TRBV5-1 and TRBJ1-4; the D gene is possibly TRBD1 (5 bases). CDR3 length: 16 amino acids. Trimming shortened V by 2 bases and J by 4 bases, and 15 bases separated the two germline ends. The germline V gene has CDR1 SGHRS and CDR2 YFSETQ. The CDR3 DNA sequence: TGCGCCAGCAGCTTAGGCAGGGCAAGGAATAATGAAAAACTGTTTTTT. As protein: CASSLGRARNNEKLFF.

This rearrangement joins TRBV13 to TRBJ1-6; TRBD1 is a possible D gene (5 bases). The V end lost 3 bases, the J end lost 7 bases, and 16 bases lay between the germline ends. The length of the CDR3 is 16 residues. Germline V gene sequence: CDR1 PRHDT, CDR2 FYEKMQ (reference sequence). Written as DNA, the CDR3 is TGTGCCAGCAGCTTGTGGGACCCCGAAGGCAATTCACCCCTCCACTTT. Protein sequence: CASSLWDPEGNSPLHF.

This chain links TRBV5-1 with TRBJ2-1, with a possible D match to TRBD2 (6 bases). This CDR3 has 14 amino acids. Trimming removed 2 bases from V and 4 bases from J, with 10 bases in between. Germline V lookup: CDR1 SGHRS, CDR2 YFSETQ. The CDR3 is CASSFGEDYNEQFF. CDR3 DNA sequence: TGCGCCAGCAGCTTTGGGGAGGATTACAATGAGCAGTTCTTC.

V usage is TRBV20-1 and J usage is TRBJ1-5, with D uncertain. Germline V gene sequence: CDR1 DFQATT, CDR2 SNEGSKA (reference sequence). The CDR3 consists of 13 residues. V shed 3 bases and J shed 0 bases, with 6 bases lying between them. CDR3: CSARAHSNQPQHF. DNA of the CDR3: TGCAGTGCTAGGGCCCATAGCAATCAGCCCCAGCATTTT.

The CDR3 coding sequence is TGTGCCAGCAGCCCGGTTAAAGGGGGCCAAACCGGGAACACTGAAGCTTTCTTT. Encoded protein: CASSPVKGGQTGNTEAFF. V and J are TRBV11-1 and TRBJ1-1, with TRBD1 identical over 7 bases. V gave up 5 bases and J gave up 1 base; unmatched junction bases: 16. The CDR3 totals 18 residues. Germline-derived CDR1 and CDR2 are SGHAT and FQDESV (reference sequence).

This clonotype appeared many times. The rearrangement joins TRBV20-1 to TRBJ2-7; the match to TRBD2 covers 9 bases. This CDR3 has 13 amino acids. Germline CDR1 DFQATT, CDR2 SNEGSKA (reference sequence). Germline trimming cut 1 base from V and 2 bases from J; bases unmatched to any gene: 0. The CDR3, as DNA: TGCAGTGCTAGAGCTAGCGGGACCTACGAGCAGTACTTC. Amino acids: CSARASGTYEQYF.

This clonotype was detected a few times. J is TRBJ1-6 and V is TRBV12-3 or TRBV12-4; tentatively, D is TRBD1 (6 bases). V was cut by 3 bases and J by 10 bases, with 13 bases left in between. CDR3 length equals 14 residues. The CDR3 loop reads CASSFGRGESPLHF. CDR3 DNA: TGTGCCAGCAGTTTCGGGAGGGGGGAATCACCCCTCCACTTT.

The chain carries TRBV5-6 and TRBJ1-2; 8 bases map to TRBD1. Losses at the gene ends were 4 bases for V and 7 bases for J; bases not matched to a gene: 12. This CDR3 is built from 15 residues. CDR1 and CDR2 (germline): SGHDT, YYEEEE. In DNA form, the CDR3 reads TGTGCCAGCAGCACCACGACAGGGGTTCGCTTTGGCTACACCTTC. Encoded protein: CASSTTTGVRFGYTF.

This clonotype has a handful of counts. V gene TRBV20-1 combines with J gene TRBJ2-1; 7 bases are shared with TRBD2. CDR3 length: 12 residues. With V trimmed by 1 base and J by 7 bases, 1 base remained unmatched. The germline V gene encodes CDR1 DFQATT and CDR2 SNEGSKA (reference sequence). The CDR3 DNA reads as TGCAGTGCTAGAGTGGGGGGGAATGAGCAGTTCTTC. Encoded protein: CSARVGGNEQFF.

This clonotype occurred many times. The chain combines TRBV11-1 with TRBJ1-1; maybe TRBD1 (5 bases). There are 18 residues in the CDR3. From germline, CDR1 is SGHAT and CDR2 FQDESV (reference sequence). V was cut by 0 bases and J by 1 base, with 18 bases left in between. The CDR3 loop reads CASSLALIGDGKNTEAFF. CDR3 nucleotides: TGTGCCAGCAGCTTAGCGCTAATAGGGGACGGAAAGAACACTGAAGCTTTCTTT.

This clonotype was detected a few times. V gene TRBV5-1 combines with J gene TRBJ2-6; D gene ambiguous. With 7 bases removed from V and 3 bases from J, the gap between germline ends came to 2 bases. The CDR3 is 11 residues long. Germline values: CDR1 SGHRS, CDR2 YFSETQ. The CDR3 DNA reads TGCGCCAGCGGTGGGGCCAACGTCCTGACTTTC. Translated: CASGGANVLTF.

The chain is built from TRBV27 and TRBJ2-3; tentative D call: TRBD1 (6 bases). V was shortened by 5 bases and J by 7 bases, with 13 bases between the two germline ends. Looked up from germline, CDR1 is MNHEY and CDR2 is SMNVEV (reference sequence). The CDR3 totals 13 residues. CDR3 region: CASSPRQANTQYF. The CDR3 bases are TGTGCCAGCAGTCCCCGACAGGCAAATACGCAGTATTTT.

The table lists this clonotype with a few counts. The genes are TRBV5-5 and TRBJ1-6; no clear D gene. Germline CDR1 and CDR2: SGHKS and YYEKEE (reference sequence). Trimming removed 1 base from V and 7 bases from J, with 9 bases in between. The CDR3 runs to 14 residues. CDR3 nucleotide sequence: TGTGCCAGCAGCTTGCGGCCGCTAAATTCACCCCTCCACTTT. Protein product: CASSLRPLNSPLHF.

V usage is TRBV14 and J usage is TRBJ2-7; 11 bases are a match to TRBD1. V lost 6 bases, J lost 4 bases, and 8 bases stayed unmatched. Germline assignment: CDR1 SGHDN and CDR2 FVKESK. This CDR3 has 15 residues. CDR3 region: CASSPSGQGAYEQYV. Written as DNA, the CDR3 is TGTGCCAGCAGTCCCTCTGGACAGGGGGCTTACGAGCAGTACGTC.

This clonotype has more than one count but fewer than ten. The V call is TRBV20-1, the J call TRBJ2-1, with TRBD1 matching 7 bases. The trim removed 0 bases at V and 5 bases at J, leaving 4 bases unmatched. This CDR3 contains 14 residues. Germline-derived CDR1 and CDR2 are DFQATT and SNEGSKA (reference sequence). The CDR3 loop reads CSARDLDRNNEQFF. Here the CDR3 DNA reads TGCAGTGCTAGAGATTTGGACAGGAACAATGAGCAGTTCTTC.

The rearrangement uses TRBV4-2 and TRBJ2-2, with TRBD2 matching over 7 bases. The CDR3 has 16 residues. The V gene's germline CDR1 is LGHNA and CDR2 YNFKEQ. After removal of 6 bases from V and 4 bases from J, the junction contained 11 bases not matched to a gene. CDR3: CASSLRGAGTTGELFF. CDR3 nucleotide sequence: TGTGCCAGCAGTCTCCGGGGAGCGGGAACCACCGGGGAGCTGTTTTTT.